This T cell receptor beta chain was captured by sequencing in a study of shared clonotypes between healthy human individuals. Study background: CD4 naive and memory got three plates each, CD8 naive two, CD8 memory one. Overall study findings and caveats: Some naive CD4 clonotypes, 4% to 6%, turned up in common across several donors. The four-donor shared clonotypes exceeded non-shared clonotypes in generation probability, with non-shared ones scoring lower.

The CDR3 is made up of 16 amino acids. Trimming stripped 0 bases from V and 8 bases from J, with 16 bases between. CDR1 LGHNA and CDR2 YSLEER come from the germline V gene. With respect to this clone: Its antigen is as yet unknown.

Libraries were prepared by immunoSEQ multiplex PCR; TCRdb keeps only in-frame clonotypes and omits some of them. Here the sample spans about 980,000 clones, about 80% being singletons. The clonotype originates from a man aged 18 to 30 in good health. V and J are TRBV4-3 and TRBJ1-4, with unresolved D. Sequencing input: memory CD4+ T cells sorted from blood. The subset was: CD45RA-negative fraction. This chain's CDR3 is CASSQESQALREKLFF. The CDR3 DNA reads TGCGCCAGCAGCCAAGAGAGTCAGGCGCTGAGGGAAAAACTGTTTTTT.